One sample yielded the 2 T cell receptor beta chains listed below, sequenced in a study of cytomegalovirus exposure and HLA in healthy donors. The PCR had 60 Vbeta and 13 Jbeta primers. Only in-frame clones appear in the TCRdb table, and some are missing; sequencing was by immunoSEQ multiplex PCR. The table shows some 150,000 clones, with approximately 68% occurring only once. The sample comprised PBMCs. The receptors derive from a man aged 55 to 70 in good health and CMV-seronegative.

Only a few counts were recorded for this clone. The V gene is TRBV29-1, the J gene TRBJ2-7; 9 bases fit TRBD1. The V segment lost 5 bases and the J segment 0 bases; nucleotides outside the gene matches: 2. CDR3 length equals 13 residues. Germline V gene data show CDR1 as SQVTM and CDR2 as ANQGSEA. The CDR3 region is CSVLQGASYEQYF. CDR3 sequence (DNA): TGCAGCGTTTTACAGGGGGCCTCCTACGAGCAGTACTTC.

The chain recombines TRBV28 with TRBJ2-7; possibly TRBD2 for D (6 bases). The V and J ends lost 6 bases and 0 bases respectively, with 15 bases between them. The CDR3 has 15 residues. Germline V gene sequence: CDR1 MDHEN, CDR2 SYDVKM. CDR3: CASREGTASSYEQYF. The CDR3, as DNA: TGTGCCAGCAGGGAGGGGACGGCAAGCTCCTACGAGCAGTACTTC.